What follows are 3 T cell receptor beta chains derived from one specimen sequenced in a study of blood T cell repertoires in COVID-19. Sequencing was performed with immunoSEQ multiplex PCR; in TCRdb, only in-frame clones are kept and a portion is missing. The table includes 85,000 or so clones, 81% detected once. The material sequenced was peripheral blood. These receptors were collected from a man aged 80 or over with acute or convalescent COVID-19.

This chain connects TRBV18 to TRBJ1-1; 10 bases map to TRBD1. V was pared by 3 bases and J by 0 bases, with 10 bases of the junction left unmatched. Germline V lookup: CDR1 KGHSH, CDR2 LQKENI. This CDR3 is 18 amino acids long. CDR3: CASSPARQGALMNTEAFF. The CDR3 nucleotides read TGTGCCAGCTCACCCGCCCGACAGGGGGCCCTCATGAACACTGAAGCTTTCTTT.

The V gene is TRBV27, the J gene TRBJ2-7, with TRBD2 matching 10 bases. Trimming took 6 bases from V and 7 from J; bases not matched to a gene: 3. Germline-derived CDR1 and CDR2 are MNHEY and SMNVEV (reference sequence). The CDR3 is 12 amino acids. CDR3 loop: CASSLLAGEQYF. Here the CDR3 DNA reads TGTGCCAGCAGCTTACTAGCGGGGGAGCAGTACTTC.

This clone has just a few counts. This CDR3 reads CASSSRVPHQPQHF. CDR3 coding DNA: TGTGCCAGCAGCTCTCGAGTTCCTCATCAGCCCCAGCATTTT. The genes are TRBV5-8 and TRBJ1-5, with D uncertain. Germline CDR1 is SGHTS and CDR2 is YDEGEE. The CDR3 loop spans 14 amino acids. The ends were cut back, 3 bases at V and 5 bases at J, with 12 bases in the middle. The full variable domain, in which reference TRBV5-8 and TRBJ1-5 provide the parts outside the CDR3, is EAGVTQSPTHLIKTRGQQATLRCSPISGHTSVYWYQQALGLGLQFLLWYDEGEERNRGNFPPRFSGRQFPNYSSELNVNALELEDSALYLCASSSRVPHQPQHFGDGTRLSIL.